These T cell receptor beta chains were read from a single sample in a study of blood T cell repertoires in COVID-19. Clones were sequenced by immunoSEQ multiplex PCR, and TCRdb holds only the in-frame ones, with some missing. The sample yields around 200,000 clones, 84% seen once. Specimen: peripheral blood. The source is a man in his thirties or forties with active or convalescent COVID-19. CDR3s include the opening cysteine and the closing phenylalanine or tryptophan. The D gene is left open where the match is weak. Size tells how often a clone was seen (once, few, many) or the class of an expanded clone, and some rows leave it out.

CDR3 protein,CDR3 DNA,clone size,D gene,J gene,V gene
CASSLTGAGTEAFF,TGCGCCAGCAGCCTAACAGGGGCTGGCACTGAAGCTTTCTTT,.,TRBD1,TRBJ1-1,TRBV5-1
CASSRGGAEDTQYF,TGCGCCAGCAGTCGCGGGGGGGCAGAAGATACGCAGTATTTT,.,TRBD2,TRBJ2-3,TRBV10-1
CASSLEGQGVGGYTF,TGTGCCAGCAGCTTGGAGGGACAGGGTGTGGGTGGCTACACCTTC,.,TRBD1,TRBJ1-2,TRBV5-4
CATSETGGSPLHF,TGTGCCACCTCCGAGACAGGGGGGTCACCCCTCCACTTT,.,TRBD1,TRBJ1-6,TRBV24-1
CASSLVGEAFF,TGTGCCAGCAGCTTAGTTGGCGAAGCTTTCTTT,once,.,TRBJ1-1,TRBV11-1
CASSYALAGDNEQFF,TGTGCCAGCAGTTACGCACTAGCGGGAGACAATGAGCAGTTCTTC,.,TRBD2,TRBJ2-1,TRBV6-5
CASSFLGAETQYF,TGTGCCAGCAGCTTTTTAGGGGCAGAGACCCAGTACTTC,.,.,TRBJ2-5,TRBV7-9
CASSEFLGTSRYEQFF,TGTGCCAGCAGTGAGTTTTTAGGGACTAGCCGATATGAGCAGTTCTTC,.,TRBD2,TRBJ2-1,TRBV6-4
CASSPTIGAPGQPQHF,TGCGCCAGCAGCCCTACTATTGGGGCGCCGGGTCAGCCCCAGCATTTT,.,.,TRBJ1-5,TRBV4-1
CASSFGGQGAFSPLHF,TGTGCCAGCAGCTTTGGCGGACAGGGGGCCTTTTCACCCCTCCACTTT,.,TRBD1,TRBJ1-6,TRBV5-6
CASCLAGGRTDTQYF,TGTGCCAGCTGCCTAGCGGGGGGGCGGACAGATACGCAGTATTTT,.,TRBD2,TRBJ2-3,TRBV6-6
CASSPGTGRNYGYTF,TGTGCCAGCAGCCCCGGGACAGGACGAAACTATGGCTACACCTTC,.,TRBD1,TRBJ1-2,TRBV27
CASSITGQGHGYTF,TGTGCCAGTAGTATCACCGGACAGGGGCATGGCTACACCTTC,.,TRBD1,TRBJ1-2,TRBV19
CASRSDRQGNQPQHF,TGTGCCAGCAGATCGGACAGGCAAGGCAATCAGCCCCAGCATTTT,.,TRBD1,TRBJ1-5,TRBV6-5
CASSLSFEAFF,TGCGCCAGCAGCTTGTCCTTTGAAGCTTTCTTT,.,.,TRBJ1-1,TRBV5-1
CARYLESGYTF,TGTGCCAGGTACTTAGAGTCGGGCTACACCTTC,.,.,TRBJ1-2,TRBV18
CASSEPPGGTDTQYF,TGTGCCAGCAGCGAACCCCCAGGGGGCACAGATACGCAGTATTTT,.,.,TRBJ2-3,TRBV9
CASSYLGTGDYGYTF,TGTGCCAGCAGTTACCTAGGGACAGGGGACTATGGCTACACCTTC,.,TRBD1,TRBJ1-2,TRBV6-5
CASTKTGVVYGYTF,TGTGCCAGCACTAAGACGGGAGTAGTCTATGGCTACACCTTC,.,.,TRBJ1-2,TRBV6-5
CASSLETSGLSYNEQFF,TGTGCCAGCAGCTTGGAGACTAGCGGTCTCTCCTACAATGAGCAGTTCTTC,.,TRBD2,TRBJ2-1,TRBV5-6
CATSRETTGTGTYGYTF,TGTGCCACCAGCAGAGAGACGACCGGGACAGGGACCTATGGCTACACCTTC,.,TRBD1,TRBJ1-2,TRBV15
CASSEYHLGAAIQETQYF,TGCGCCAGCAGTGAGTACCATCTTGGGGCGGCAATACAAGAGACCCAGTACTTC,.,.,TRBJ2-5,TRBV10-1
CATSRGTGEAKNIQYF,TGTGCCACCAGCAGGGGGACAGGGGAAGCCAAAAACATTCAGTACTTC,.,TRBD1,TRBJ2-4,TRBV15
CASSSGQGETNVLTF,TGTGCCAGCAGCTCGGGACAGGGTGAGACCAACGTCCTGACTTTC,.,TRBD1,TRBJ2-6,TRBV7-8
CASSQVRRLSYNEQFF,TGCGCCAGCAGCCAAGTCCGCCGGTTATCCTACAATGAGCAGTTCTTC,.,.,TRBJ2-1,TRBV4-3
CAITLEGPGNTIYF,TGTGCCATCACCTTGGAGGGACCTGGAAACACCATATATTTT,few,.,TRBJ1-3,TRBV10-3
CASSFRDRGDSPLHF,TGTGCCAGCAGTTTCCGGGACAGGGGTGATTCACCCCTCCACTTT,once,TRBD1,TRBJ1-6,TRBV28
CASRLTGSTRFSGNTIYF,TGTGCCAGCAGACTAACAGGGTCCACTCGCTTCTCTGGAAACACCATATATTTT,once,.,TRBJ1-3,TRBV5-6
CASSRLRGGEKLFF,TGTGCCAGCAGTCGTCTCCGGGGAGGCGAAAAACTGTTTTTT,.,.,TRBJ1-4,TRBV6-2/TRBV6-3
CASSYSTEFGEAFF,TGTGCCAGCAGTTACTCGACTGAGTTCGGTGAAGCTTTCTTT,.,.,TRBJ1-1,TRBV6-5
CATSDRQGSGKNIQYF,TGTGCCACCAGTGACAGACAGGGGTCGGGCAAAAACATTCAGTACTTC,.,TRBD1,TRBJ2-4,TRBV24-1
CAWRPQGGNEQYF,TGTGCCTGGAGACCCCAGGGAGGGAACGAGCAGTACTTC,.,TRBD2,TRBJ2-7,TRBV30
CAWSVGGPSNSPLHF,TGTGCCTGGAGTGTTGGAGGGCCTTCCAATTCACCCCTCCACTTT,.,.,TRBJ1-6,TRBV30
CASSRQGGTNEKLFF,TGTGCCAGCAGCCGCCAAGGAGGAACTAATGAAAAACTGTTTTTT,.,.,TRBJ1-4,TRBV11-3
CASSQTEQGGDSPLHF,TGTGCCAGCAGCCAGACAGAGCAGGGTGGCGATTCACCCCTCCACTTT,.,.,TRBJ1-6,TRBV9
CASSPDSSRDGYTF,TGTGCCAGCTCACCGGATTCTTCGAGGGATGGCTACACCTTC,few,.,TRBJ1-2,TRBV18
CASSPDRGSSGNTIYF,TGTGCCAGCAGCCCAGACAGGGGGAGCTCTGGAAACACCATATATTTT,.,TRBD1,TRBJ1-3,TRBV25-1
CASSLRTGLEGYTF,TGTGCCAGCAGTCTCCGGACAGGGTTGGAGGGCTACACCTTC,.,TRBD1,TRBJ1-2,TRBV28
CASSDGQGVGDTQYF,TGTGCCAGCAGTGACGGACAGGGGGTGGGCGATACGCAGTATTTT,.,TRBD1,TRBJ2-3,TRBV6-1
CASSPDRGRDYTF,TGTGCCAGCAGTCCGGACAGGGGCCGAGACTACACCTTC,.,TRBD1,TRBJ1-2,TRBV6-2/TRBV6-3
CGAHLDPYGYTF,TGTGGGGCCCACCTCGATCCCTATGGCTACACCTTC,.,.,TRBJ1-2,TRBV30
CASSRPPGGGGTDTQYF,TGTGCCAGCAGCCGCCCGCCGGGGGGGGGCGGCACAGATACGCAGTATTTT,.,TRBD2,TRBJ2-3,TRBV7-8
CATSDSRLAGRINTQYF,TGTGCCACCAGTGATTCCCGACTAGCGGGGAGGATCAATACGCAGTATTTT,.,TRBD2,TRBJ2-3,TRBV24-1
CASSLNSVSGSIYF,TGTGCCAGCAGCTTAAACTCAGTGTCAGGCTCCATATATTTT,.,.,TRBJ1-3,TRBV11-2
CSVADRVRETQYF,TGCAGCGTAGCTGACAGGGTACGAGAGACCCAGTACTTC,.,TRBD1,TRBJ2-5,TRBV29-1
CASSQDPAGIRYEQFF,TGTGCCAGCAGCCAAGATCCAGCGGGGATACGCTATGAGCAGTTCTTC,once,TRBD2,TRBJ2-1,TRBV14
CASSPGDRDGNTIYF,TGCGCCAGCAGCCCGGGGGACAGGGATGGAAACACCATATATTTT,.,TRBD1,TRBJ1-3,TRBV5-1
CRAVGTEAFF,TGCAGGGCGGTCGGCACTGAAGCTTTCTTT,.,.,TRBJ1-1,TRBV20-1
CASSIVGRPGEQYF,TGTGCCAGTAGTATAGTGGGGCGCCCGGGCGAGCAGTACTTC,.,.,TRBJ2-7,TRBV19
CSATEETQYF,TGCAGTGCCACGGAAGAGACCCAGTACTTC,.,.,TRBJ2-5,TRBV20-1
CASMGDVHTEAFF,TGTGCCAGCATGGGAGACGTACACACTGAAGCTTTCTTT,.,.,TRBJ1-1,TRBV19
CATSDLPGHPSNQPQHF,TGTGCCACCAGTGACTTACCGGGACACCCTAGCAATCAGCCCCAGCATTTT,few,.,TRBJ1-5,TRBV24-1
CASSVIRDRGWIETQYF,TGTGCCAGCAGCGTTATCCGGGACAGGGGTTGGATAGAGACCCAGTACTTC,once,TRBD1,TRBJ2-5,TRBV14
CASSYDPYPKTGFNEKLFF,TGTGCCAGCAGCTACGACCCTTACCCTAAGACAGGTTTTAATGAAAAACTGTTTTTT,once,.,TRBJ1-4,TRBV11-2
CASTYRFRAEDTQYF,TGTGCCAGCACCTACCGGTTCAGGGCCGAAGATACGCAGTATTTT,once,.,TRBJ2-3,TRBV6-6
CASSIPPGARNTEAFF,TGTGCCAGTAGTATTCCCCCAGGGGCAAGGAACACTGAAGCTTTCTTT,.,.,TRBJ1-1,TRBV19
CASSFLNTEAFF,TGTGCCAGCAGCTTCTTGAACACTGAAGCTTTCTTT,.,.,TRBJ1-1,TRBV7-9
CSVRTGSNTEAFF,TGCAGCGTTCGGACAGGATCGAACACTGAAGCTTTCTTT,.,TRBD1,TRBJ1-1,TRBV29-1
CAWDQGARQPQHF,TGTGCCTGGGATCAGGGGGCGCGACAGCCCCAGCATTTT,.,TRBD1,TRBJ1-5,TRBV30